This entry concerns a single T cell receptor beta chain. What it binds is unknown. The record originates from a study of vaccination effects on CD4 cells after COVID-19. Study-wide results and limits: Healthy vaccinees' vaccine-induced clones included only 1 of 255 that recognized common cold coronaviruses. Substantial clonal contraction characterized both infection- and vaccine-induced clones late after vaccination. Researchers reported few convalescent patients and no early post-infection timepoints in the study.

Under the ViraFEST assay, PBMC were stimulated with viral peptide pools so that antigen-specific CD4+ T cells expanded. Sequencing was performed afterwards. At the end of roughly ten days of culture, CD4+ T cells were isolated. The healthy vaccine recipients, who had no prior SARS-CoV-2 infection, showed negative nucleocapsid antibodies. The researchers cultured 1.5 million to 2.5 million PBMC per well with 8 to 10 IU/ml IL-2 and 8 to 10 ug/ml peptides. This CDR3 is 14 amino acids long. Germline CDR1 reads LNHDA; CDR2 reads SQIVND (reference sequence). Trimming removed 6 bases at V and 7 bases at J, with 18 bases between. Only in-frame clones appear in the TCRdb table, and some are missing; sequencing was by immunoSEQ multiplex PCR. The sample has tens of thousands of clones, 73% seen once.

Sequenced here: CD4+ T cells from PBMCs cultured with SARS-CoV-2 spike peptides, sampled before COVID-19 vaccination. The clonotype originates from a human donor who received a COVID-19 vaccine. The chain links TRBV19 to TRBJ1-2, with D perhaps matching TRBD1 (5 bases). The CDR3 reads CASRIPGIRRGYTF. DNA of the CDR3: TGTGCCAGTAGAATTCCAGGGATACGACGTGGCTACACCTTC.